These 5 T cell receptor beta chains originate from one sample sequenced in a study of blood T cell repertoires in COVID-19. Sequenced by immunoSEQ multiplex PCR; TCRdb stores in-frame clones only, minus some. The table includes about 280,000 clones, roughly nine tenths detected once. Sequenced input: peripheral blood. The receptors derive from a man aged 50 or older with acute or convalescent COVID-19.

This chain connects TRBV15 to TRBJ2-5; 9 bases map to TRBD1. Trimming took 5 bases from V and 9 from J; bases not matched to a gene: 7. Per the germline V gene, CDR1 is LNHNV and CDR2 is YYDKDF (reference sequence). This CDR3 is 13 amino acids long. The CDR3 sequence is CATSVGQGRSQYF. The CDR3 coding sequence is TGTGCCACCAGCGTAGGACAGGGGAGGTCCCAGTACTTC.

The rearrangement joins TRBV10-3 to TRBJ1-2; D is possibly TRBD1 (5 bases). The CDR3 has 14 amino acids. CDR1 is ENHRY and CDR2 is SYGVKD in the germline V gene. Trimming took off 8 bases at V and 7 bases at J, with 20 bases between the two ends. Here the CDR3 reads CAIPRVRDGGGYTF. The CDR3, as DNA: TGTGCCATCCCTAGGGTCAGGGACGGGGGTGGCTACACCTTC.

The chain couples TRBV2 to TRBJ2-1; tentatively, D is TRBD2 (7 bases). Trimming removed 3 bases at V and 4 bases at J, with 13 bases between. CDR1 and CDR2 (germline): SNHLY, FYNNEI. CDR3 size: 15 residues. CDR3 sequence reads: CASSDWGGMYNEQFF. CDR3 bases: TGTGCCAGCAGTGATTGGGGGGGCATGTACAATGAGCAGTTCTTC.

This rearrangement joins TRBV6-2 or TRBV6-3 to TRBJ2-4; 8 bases map to TRBD2. Germline CDR1 reads MNHEY; CDR2 reads SVGEGT. Trimming cost V 5 bases and J 2 bases; bases outside gene matches: 17. There are 19 residues in the CDR3. The CDR3 bases are TGTGCCAGCAGTAGCGGACTAGCTATTGTTCGGGGTACCAAAAACATTCAGTACTTC. Amino acid sequence: CASSSGLAIVRGTKNIQYF.

This chain links TRBV4-1 with TRBJ2-2; TRBD2 is a possible D gene (5 bases). This CDR3 contains 19 residues. CDR1 is MGHRA, CDR2 YSYEKL, per germline. V lost 4 bases and J 0 bases, leaving 21 bases between the germline ends. The CDR3 DNA sequence: TGCGCCAGCAGCCGAAACCCGATTGGACTCGCTTCGAACACCGGGGAGCTGTTTTTT. Amino acid sequence: CASSRNPIGLASNTGELFF.